The TCR beta chain described here comes from a study of blood T cell repertoires in COVID-19. Study information: The samples span acute and convalescent COVID-19 from the United States, Italy and Spain. The analysed material was cDNA or gDNA that came from T cells, B-cell-depleted T cells, or PBMCs.

In the original analysis: By means of reference gene primer amplification, nucleated cell counts were estimated. The table came from immunoSEQ multiplex PCR; TCRdb's copy has only in-frame clones and leaves some out. From that table come the V and J calls and clone size; the DNA was used to work out D and trimming. The sample contains 110,000 or so clones, around 84% of which appear only once. This CDR3 is 15 amino acids long. From germline, CDR1 is KGHDR and CDR2 SFDVKD. The V and J ends lost 1 base and 7 bases, in that order; junction bases with no gene match: 7. V gene TRBV24-1 combines with J gene TRBJ2-5; 8 nucleotides align to TRBD1. The TCR comes from a human donor in a cohort sampled during active COVID-19. Sequencing input: peripheral blood. The CDR3 reads CATSDFGQGSGTQYF. CDR3 DNA sequence: TGTGCCACCAGTGATTTCGGACAGGGTTCGGGGACCCAGTACTTC.